The 18 T cell receptor beta chains given below trace back to one sample, sequenced in a study of shared clonotypes between healthy human individuals. Method: immunoSEQ multiplex PCR; TCRdb's copy keeps in-frame clones and lacks some. The data contain 100,000 to 120,000 clones, about 70% of them seen just once; the ten biggest clones take up about 24%. The sample taken for sequencing was memory CD8+ T cells sorted from blood. Subset indicated: CD45RO+ cells pooled with CCR7-negative TemRA cells. Every receptor here comes from a woman between 25 and 40 years old in good health.

The table lists this clone with a count of one. This chain uses TRBV4-2 with TRBJ2-3; D possibly corresponds to TRBD1 (6 bases). Germline CDR1 LGHNA, CDR2 YNFKEQ. Deletions cut 4 bases from V and 4 bases from J, with 18 bases between. The CDR3 is made up of 16 amino acids. CDR3 bases: TGTGCCAGCAGCCCGGGTAGGGGGATCGGGGCAGATACGCAGTATTTT. Amino acid sequence: CASSPGRGIGADTQYF.

The DNA for the CDR3 is TGTGCCAGCAGCTTTGCTAACAATGAGCAGTTCTTC. It specifies CASSFANNEQFF. The chain joins TRBV11-2 to TRBJ2-1, with D unresolved. With 3 bases removed from V and 5 bases from J, the gap between germline ends came to 5 bases. In germline, CDR1 is SGHAT, CDR2 FQNNGV. The CDR3 consists of 12 residues.

V is TRBV7-9 and J is TRBJ1-1, with D maybe TRBD1 (5 bases). The CDR3 extends over 15 amino acids. From germline, CDR1 is SEHNR and CDR2 FQNEAQ (reference sequence). Trimming stripped 5 bases from V and 4 bases from J, with 17 bases between. The CDR3 loop is CASSPVLDSGTEAFF. Written as DNA, the CDR3 is TGTGCCAGCAGCCCCGTCCTCGACAGCGGCACTGAAGCTTTCTTT.

This clone turned up a few times. J is TRBJ1-1 and V is TRBV27; D may be TRBD1 (6 bases). The CDR3 is 15 residues long. Germline V gene lookup returns CDR1 MNHEY and CDR2 SMNVEV (reference sequence). Trimming left V 6 bases short and J 8 bases short, with 22 bases between. CDR3 loop: CASRRRDTVRSEAFF. The DNA for the CDR3 is TGTGCCAGCAGACGGAGGGACACCGTACGATCAGAAGCTTTCTTT.

This CDR3 is CASSSRRGGRSTDTQYF. The DNA for the CDR3 is TGTGCCAGCAGCTCCCGGCGTGGAGGGAGGAGCACAGATACGCAGTATTTT. The chain employs TRBV9 and TRBJ2-3; D perhaps matches TRBD2 (6 bases). CDR1 SGDLS and CDR2 YYNGEE come from the germline V gene. The CDR3 has 17 amino acids. The V end lost 4 bases, the J end lost 0 bases, and 18 bases lay between the germline ends.

In its sample, this clone was seen a few times. This chain connects TRBV5-4 to TRBJ1-2; 10 nucleotides match TRBD1. J lost 2 bases, V lost 5 bases, and 6 bases had no gene match. The CDR3 extends over 15 amino acids. Germline CDR1 reads SGHNT; CDR2 reads YYREEE (reference sequence). The CDR3 here is CASRHWGQGNYGYTF. The CDR3 DNA sequence: TGTGCCAGCAGACATTGGGGACAGGGGAACTATGGCTACACCTTC.

This rearrangement joins TRBV5-4 to TRBJ2-3; D might be TRBD2 (7 bases). With 1 base removed from V and 2 bases from J, the gap between germline ends came to 14 bases. The germline V gene has CDR1 SGHNT and CDR2 YYREEE (reference sequence). This CDR3 spans 16 amino acids. The DNA for the CDR3 is TGTGCCAGCAGCTTGAGGGGGAGCGGGAACACAGATACGCAGTATTTT. Its protein product is CASSLRGSGNTDTQYF.

The V and J genes are TRBV5-1 and TRBJ2-1, with 9 bases that match TRBD2. The CDR3 has 17 residues. The germline V gene encodes CDR1 SGHRS and CDR2 YFSETQ. Losses at the gene ends were 0 bases for V and 5 bases for J; bases not matched to a gene: 9. As DNA, the CDR3 is TGCGCCAGCAGCTTGGCCGGTACAGCGGGAGGAAACAATGAGCAGTTCTTC. It translates to CASSLAGTAGGNNEQFF.

As to this clone: The same CDR3 is also encoded by other DNA sequences in this sample. The V call is TRBV28, the J call TRBJ2-7, with unresolved D. Germline V gene lookup returns CDR1 MDHEN and CDR2 SYDVKM. This CDR3 contains 11 residues. Between the trimmed V and J ends, which lost 5 bases and 4 bases, there was a span of 6 bases. CDR3 sequence: CASSHSYEQYF. For the CDR3, the DNA is TGTGCCAGCAGTCACAGTTACGAGCAGTACTTC.

V gene TRBV9 combines with J gene TRBJ2-1; 11 nucleotides agree with TRBD2. CDR3 length: 17 amino acids. Germline lookup yields CDR1 SGDLS and CDR2 YYNGEE. V was pared by 3 bases and J by 7 bases, with 12 bases of the junction left unmatched. This CDR3 reads CASSEFGGLAGPNEQFF. CDR3 nucleotides: TGTGCCAGCAGCGAATTCGGAGGACTAGCGGGTCCGAATGAGCAGTTCTTC.

The chain carries TRBV6-1 and TRBJ2-5, with D unresolved. Trimming pared 3 bases from V and 7 bases from J, leaving 12 bases between. The CDR3 consists of 13 residues. Germline lookup yields CDR1 MNHNS and CDR2 SASEGT. The CDR3 reads CASSESEWGTQYF. In DNA form, the CDR3 reads TGTGCCAGCAGTGAGTCGGAGTGGGGGACCCAGTACTTC.

J is TRBJ2-3 and V is TRBV7-6, with D perhaps being TRBD1 or TRBD2 (5 bases each). Germline CDR1 reads SGHVS; CDR2 reads FNYEAQ. V was pared by 1 base and J by 1 base, with 6 bases between. The CDR3 length is 14 residues. DNA for the CDR3: TGTGCCAGCAGCTTAGTGGGACGCACAGATACGCAGTATTTT. Its translation: CASSLVGRTDTQYF.

A word on this clone: Other nucleotide sequences from this sample produce the same CDR3. This chain links TRBV11-2 with TRBJ2-5, with 8 bases aligning to TRBD2. The J call may be mistaken, given a closer DNA end match to TRBJ2-7. CDR3 size: 14 residues. Looked up from germline, CDR1 is SGHAT and CDR2 is FQNNGV. The CDR3 loop is CASSLKREIHEQYF. The CDR3, as DNA: TGTGCCAGCAGCTTAAAGCGGGAGATCCACGAGCAGTACTTC.

This chain uses TRBV4-2 with TRBJ2-7; D is undetermined. In germline, CDR1 is LGHNA, CDR2 YNFKEQ. V dropped 4 bases and J dropped 0 bases, with 7 bases sitting between them. This CDR3 has 13 amino acids. CDR3 amino acids: CASSLGFSYEQYF. CDR3 nucleotide sequence: TGTGCCAGCAGCCTGGGATTCTCCTACGAGCAGTACTTC.

V and J are TRBV4-1 and TRBJ1-2, with D uncertain. The V and J ends lost 1 base and 5 bases respectively, with 20 bases between them. Germline-derived CDR1 and CDR2 are MGHRA and YSYEKL. This CDR3 comprises 17 residues. The CDR3 loop is CASSQVGIVGYWYGYTF. The CDR3 DNA reads TGCGCCAGCAGCCAAGTTGGTATAGTGGGGTATTGGTATGGCTACACCTTC.

The chain recombines TRBV28 with TRBJ2-3, with TRBD2 identical over 8 bases. Looked up from germline, CDR1 is MDHEN and CDR2 is SYDVKM. The V and J ends lost 5 bases and 0 bases, in that order; junction bases with no gene match: 7. The CDR3 sequence is 16 residues long. The chain's CDR3 is CASSQILAVSTDTQYF. In DNA, the CDR3 is TGTGCCAGCAGTCAGATACTAGCGGTTAGCACAGATACGCAGTATTTT.

In this sample, this clone turned up many times. The chain has TRBV5-8 and TRBJ2-7, with TRBD2 matching over 7 bases. The junction had 10 bases not matched to a gene; V was cut back by 4 bases and J by 6 bases. The CDR3 length is 14 residues. CDR1 SGHTS and CDR2 YDEGEE come from the germline V gene. This CDR3 is CASSPGLAVFEQYF. CDR3 DNA: TGTGCCAGCAGCCCCGGGCTAGCGGTCTTCGAGCAGTACTTC.

This chain connects TRBV2 to TRBJ2-7; 7 positions agree with TRBD2. V was clipped by 4 bases and J by 0 bases; unmatched bases: 15. The CDR3 length is 18 residues. Germline CDR1 is SNHLY and CDR2 is FYNNEI. The CDR3, as DNA: TGTGCCAGCAGTGCCCTTCGGGCTCCGGGGGGAAGCTCCTACGAGCAGTACTTC. The encoded protein is CASSALRAPGGSSYEQYF.